This is a list of T cell receptor beta chains from one sample in a study of shared clonotypes between healthy human individuals. Assay: immunoSEQ multiplex PCR; the TCRdb copy retains only in-frame clones and omits some. The repertoire includes 2,500,000 or so clones, 93% of them detected once, and about 0.39% sits in the top ten. Sequences were obtained from naive CD4+ T cells from PBMCs. These receptors originate from a man younger than 35 in good health. Some clones in this sample may be carry-over from other donors' samples. The conserved cysteine and the conserved F or W are not part of the CDR3 here. Rows may omit the clone size; those that give it use once, few, many or a size class.

TRBJ2-5 | - | TRBV11-2 | ASSLVGLQETQY
TRBJ2-5 | - | TRBV11-3 | ASKASGEETQY
TRBJ1-2 | - | TRBV30 | AWSVRSGVSGYT
TRBJ1-1 | - | TRBV6-5 | ASSPTGAVKAF
TRBJ1-5 | - | TRBV15 | ATSRGGKGAQH
TRBJ2-7 | - | TRBV7-2 | ASSSRTGPEQY
TRBJ2-5 | - | TRBV7-8 | ASSLGGQGLGTQY
TRBJ1-1 | once | TRBV6-1 | ASSPRDTRAEAF
TRBJ1-2 | - | TRBV6-6 | ASSYADRPSGYT
TRBJ1-4 | - | TRBV25-1 | ASSGYSGEKLF
TRBJ2-6 | - | TRBV21-1 | ASSKGGGPSPGANVLT
TRBJ2-7 | - | TRBV5-1 | ASSNGLAGEGSEQY
TRBJ2-7 | - | TRBV18 | ASSPPYIEREVLVPEQY
TRBJ2-2 | - | TRBV5-1 | ASSVSVQVDGGELF
TRBJ2-1 | - | TRBV11-2 | ASSLGQGTRNEQF
TRBJ2-1 | - | TRBV27 | ASSLNGLGKF
TRBJ2-3 | once | TRBV4-1 | ASSQEPSTDTQY
TRBJ2-5 | - | TRBV5-1 | ASSLGSGLTIGETQY
TRBJ2-3 | - | TRBV5-1 | ASSSFSGEGPDTQY
TRBJ2-6 | - | TRBV28 | ASSLQAISGANVLT
TRBJ2-3 | - | TRBV7-3 | ASSSQGGRLNTQY
TRBJ2-7 | - | TRBV27 | ASSFLRTSGSPHEQY
TRBJ2-4 | - | TRBV7-6 | ASSRAAAKNIQY
TRBJ1-1 | - | TRBV30 | ACFTRENTEAF
TRBJ2-3 | - | TRBV6-5 | ASTPPGSTDTQY
TRBJ1-3 | - | TRBV7-8 | ASSFGTGSRNTIY
TRBJ2-3 | - | TRBV5-1 | ASSLDWVGTDTQY
TRBJ2-5 | - | TRBV7-8 | ASSPRGETQY
TRBJ2-7 | - | TRBV30 | AWSPSRGGREQY
TRBJ2-5 | - | TRBV27 | ASSAGTSGRGWQETQY
TRBJ2-2 | - | TRBV29-1 | SVEDRGSTGELF
TRBJ2-1 | - | TRBV6-1 | ASSEFPSGQYNEQF
TRBJ1-4 | once | TRBV6-4 | ASSPGGIDNEKLF
TRBJ2-1 | once | TRBV5-4 | ASSLGGPASYNEQF
TRBJ2-7 | - | TRBV2 | ASSPEGTVYEQY
TRBJ2-4 | - | TRBV19 | ASIPDRAKNIQY
TRBJ1-2 | - | TRBV27 | ASRPVLGPYGYT
TRBJ1-5 | - | TRBV5-1 | ASSRELFSNQPQH
TRBJ2-3 | - | TRBV5-1 | ASSLTAGGYFTQDTDTQY
TRBJ2-7 | - | TRBV5-1 | ASSLDHRQGDYEQY
TRBJ1-2 | - | TRBV7-3 | ASSLDRGINYGYT
TRBJ2-5 | - | TRBV30 | AWSVGFRETQY
TRBJ1-1 | - | TRBV25-1 | ASSRDRWATEAF
TRBJ2-7 | - | TRBV6-6 | ASSPRGQGYEQY
TRBJ2-1 | - | TRBV9 | ASSAPTSWQF
TRBJ2-3 | - | TRBV6-5 | ASSSRTRPTDTQY
TRBJ2-7 | - | TRBV11-2 | ASSLGRDRKPYEQY
TRBJ2-7 | - | TRBV5-1 | ASSLAGTGTYEQY
TRBJ1-1 | - | TRBV21-1 | ASSNRQNTEAF
TRBJ2-5 | - | TRBV5-1 | ASSLGSETQY
TRBJ2-1 | - | TRBV5-1 | ASGRFGTSGSSEQF
TRBJ2-1 | - | TRBV7-9 | ASSLVKGGRNIPNEQF
TRBJ1-2 | - | TRBV28 | ASSPTGTYGYT
TRBJ2-7 | - | TRBV6-6 | ASSSLPGRATYEQY
TRBJ1-5 | - | TRBV5-1 | ASSSGTGNQPQH
TRBJ2-2 | - | TRBV4-1 | ASSRGTVLNTGELF
TRBJ2-1 | - | TRBV11-3 | ASSSGRHNEQF
TRBJ1-1 | - | TRBV7-8 | ASSPQTGVNTEAF
TRBJ2-1 | - | TRBV11-2 | ASSSLGGDRETYNEQF